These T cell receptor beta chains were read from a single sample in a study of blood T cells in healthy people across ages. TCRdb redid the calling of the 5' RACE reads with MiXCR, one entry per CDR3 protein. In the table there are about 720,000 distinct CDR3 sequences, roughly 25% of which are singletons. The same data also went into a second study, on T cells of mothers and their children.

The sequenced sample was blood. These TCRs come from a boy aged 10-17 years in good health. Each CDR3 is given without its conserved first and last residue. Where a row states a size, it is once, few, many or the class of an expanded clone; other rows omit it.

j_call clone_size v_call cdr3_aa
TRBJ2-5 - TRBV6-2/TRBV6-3 ASSYLPLGETQY
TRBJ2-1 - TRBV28 ASTPGTGVYNEQF
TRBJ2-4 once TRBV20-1 RSGGGNIQY
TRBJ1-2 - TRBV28 ASGDPNYGYT
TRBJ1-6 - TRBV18 ASSGTGVVDSPLH
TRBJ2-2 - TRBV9 ASSVGLGGELF
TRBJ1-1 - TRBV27 ASSSTQGPMNTEAF
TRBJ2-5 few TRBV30 AWSWGDLETQY
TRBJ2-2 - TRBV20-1 SAREKAGLVRNTGELF
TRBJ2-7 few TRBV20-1 SARDPGARYEQY
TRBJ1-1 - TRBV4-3 ASSQDQRTGGTEAF
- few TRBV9 ASSPLGMPYEQY
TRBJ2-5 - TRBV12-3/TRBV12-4 ASTPYVRQY
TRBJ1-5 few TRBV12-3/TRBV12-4 ASSYSGGAGQPQH
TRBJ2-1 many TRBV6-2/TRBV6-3 ASSRTRNNEQF
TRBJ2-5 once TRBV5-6 ASSPGVAGGPLFRETQY
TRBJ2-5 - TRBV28 ASRGYIGRETQY
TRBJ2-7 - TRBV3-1 ASSQGIGQYYEQY
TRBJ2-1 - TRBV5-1 ASSLRLAGVSYNEQF
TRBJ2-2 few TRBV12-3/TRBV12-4 ASRKPGGRYTGELF
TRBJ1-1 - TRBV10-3 AARRENTEAF
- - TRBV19 ASSRGGFGEQY
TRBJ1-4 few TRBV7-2 ASSLSGRRDEKLF
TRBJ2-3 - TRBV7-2 ASSLSFLY
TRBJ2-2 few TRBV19 ASSIDLWLGRTGELF
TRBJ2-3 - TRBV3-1 ASSPTKVAVITDTQY
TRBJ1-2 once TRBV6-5 ASSYSSGRASNYGYT
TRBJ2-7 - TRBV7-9 ASSRQGLPYEQY
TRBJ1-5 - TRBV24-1 ATSDFGTQPQH